What follows describes a single T cell receptor beta chain. Its antigen is not identified. This table comes from immunoSEQ multiplex PCR, and its TCRdb copy is limited to in-frame clones, with some not included. The table includes 85,000 to 90,000 clones, roughly nine tenths detected once. The data stem from a study of graft-versus-host responses after intestinal transplantation. The sequence came from a human donor who received an intestinal transplant. The sequenced sample was unstimulated CD4+ T cells sorted from spleen or lymph node cells, obtained before intestinal transplant.

In DNA, the CDR3 is TGTGCCAGCAGCGTCCAGGGGTTGATGAACACTGAAGCTTTCTTT. It is translated as CASSVQGLMNTEAFF. The J gene is TRBJ1-1, the V gene TRBV9, with D possibly matching TRBD1 (6 bases). CDR1 and CDR2 (germline): SGDLS, YYNGEE. The ends were cut back, 2 bases at V and 0 bases at J, with 11 bases in the middle. The CDR3 consists of 15 residues.